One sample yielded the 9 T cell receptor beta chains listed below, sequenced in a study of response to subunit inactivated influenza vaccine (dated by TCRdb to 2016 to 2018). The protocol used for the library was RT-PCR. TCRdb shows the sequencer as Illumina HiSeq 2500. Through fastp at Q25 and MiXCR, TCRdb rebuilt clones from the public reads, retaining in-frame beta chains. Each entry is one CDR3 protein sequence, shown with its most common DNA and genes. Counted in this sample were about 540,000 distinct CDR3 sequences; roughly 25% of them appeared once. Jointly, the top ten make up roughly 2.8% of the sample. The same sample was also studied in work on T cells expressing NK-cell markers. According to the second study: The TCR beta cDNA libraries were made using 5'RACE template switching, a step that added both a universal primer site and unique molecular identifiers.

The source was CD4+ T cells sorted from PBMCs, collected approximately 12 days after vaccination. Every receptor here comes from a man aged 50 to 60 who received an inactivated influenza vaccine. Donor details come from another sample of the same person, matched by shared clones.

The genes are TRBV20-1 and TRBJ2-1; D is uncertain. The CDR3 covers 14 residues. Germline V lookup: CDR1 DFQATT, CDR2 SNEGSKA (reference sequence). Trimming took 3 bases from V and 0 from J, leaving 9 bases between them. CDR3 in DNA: TGCAGTGCTAGGAGCAAGAGCTCCTACAATGAGCAGTTCTTC. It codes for CSARSKSSYNEQFF.

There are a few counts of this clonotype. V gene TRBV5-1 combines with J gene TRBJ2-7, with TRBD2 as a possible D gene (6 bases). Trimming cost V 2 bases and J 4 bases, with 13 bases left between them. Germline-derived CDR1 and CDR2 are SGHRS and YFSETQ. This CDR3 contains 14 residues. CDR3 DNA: TGCGCCAGCAGCTTAACTAGCACACCATACGAGCAGTACTTC. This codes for CASSLTSTPYEQYF.

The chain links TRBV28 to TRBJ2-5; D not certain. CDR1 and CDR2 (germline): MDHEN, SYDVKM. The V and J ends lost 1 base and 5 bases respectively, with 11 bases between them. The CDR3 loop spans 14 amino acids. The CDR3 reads CASSLSLRRETQYF. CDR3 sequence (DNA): TGTGCCAGCAGTTTATCTCTCCGCAGGGAGACCCAGTACTTC.

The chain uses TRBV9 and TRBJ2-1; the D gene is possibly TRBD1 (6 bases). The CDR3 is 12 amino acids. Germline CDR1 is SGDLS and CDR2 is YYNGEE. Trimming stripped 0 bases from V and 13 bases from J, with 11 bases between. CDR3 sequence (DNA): TGTGCCAGCAGCGTAGTTGGGGGCCCACAGTTCTTC. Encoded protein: CASSVVGGPQFF.

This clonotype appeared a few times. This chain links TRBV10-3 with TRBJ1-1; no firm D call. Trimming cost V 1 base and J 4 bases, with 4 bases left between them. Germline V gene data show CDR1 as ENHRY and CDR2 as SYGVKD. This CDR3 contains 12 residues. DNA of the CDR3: TGTGCCATCAGTGAGTGGGGCACTGAAGCTTTCTTT. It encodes CAISEWGTEAFF.

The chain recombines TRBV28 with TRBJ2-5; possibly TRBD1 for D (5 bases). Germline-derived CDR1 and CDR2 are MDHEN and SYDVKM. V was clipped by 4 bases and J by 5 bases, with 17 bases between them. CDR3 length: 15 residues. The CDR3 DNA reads TGTGCCAGCAGTTCCTTGACAGCCCGGCGGGAGACCCAGTACTTC. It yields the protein CASSSLTARRETQYF.

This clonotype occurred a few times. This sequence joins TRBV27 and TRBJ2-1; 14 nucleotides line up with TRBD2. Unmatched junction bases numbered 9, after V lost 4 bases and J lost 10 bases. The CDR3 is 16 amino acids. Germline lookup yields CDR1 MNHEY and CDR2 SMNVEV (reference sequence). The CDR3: CASSSWGLAGAREQFF. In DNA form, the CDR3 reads TGTGCCAGCAGTTCCTGGGGACTAGCGGGAGCAAGGGAGCAGTTCTTC.

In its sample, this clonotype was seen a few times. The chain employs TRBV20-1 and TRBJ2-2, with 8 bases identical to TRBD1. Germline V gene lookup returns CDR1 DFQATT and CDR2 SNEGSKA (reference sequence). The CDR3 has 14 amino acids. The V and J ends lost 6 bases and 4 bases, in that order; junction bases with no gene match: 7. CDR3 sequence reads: CSALGQGPTGELFF. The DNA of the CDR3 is TGCAGTGCACTAGGACAGGGTCCCACCGGGGAGCTGTTTTTT.

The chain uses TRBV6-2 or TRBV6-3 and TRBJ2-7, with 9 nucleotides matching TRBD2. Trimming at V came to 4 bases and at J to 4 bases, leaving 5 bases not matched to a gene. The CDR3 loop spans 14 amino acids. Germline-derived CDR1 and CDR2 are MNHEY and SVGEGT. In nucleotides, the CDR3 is TGTGCCAGCAGTTGGCGAGCGGGAGGATACGAGCAGTACTTC. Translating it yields CASSWRAGGYEQYF.